Following are 9 T cell receptor beta chains from one sample sequenced in a study of post-analysis software for immune sequencing data. General study points: Roughly 5 TRBV segments occurring more often in patients than controls included TRBV5-6, TRBV5-1 and TRBV20-1.

These TCRs are of unknown antigen specificity. Presence of unique molecular identifiers characterized the TCR beta cDNA libraries. From the PCR reads, TCRdb called clonotypes with MiXCR, one entry per CDR3 protein. In the table there are about 540,000 distinct CDR3 sequences, around 34% of which are singletons. Source material: blood. Receptors were obtained from a girl between 2 and 17 years old with multiple sclerosis.

As concerns this clonotype: One end of the junction fails to match germline, which may point to a read error. The chain combines TRBV6-1 with TRBJ2-6; TRBD1 is a possible D gene (5 bases). The CDR3 loop spans 17 amino acids. Germline V gene sequence: CDR1 MNHNS, CDR2 SASEGT. The CDR3: CASSAEVIGSGANALTF. CDR3 nucleotide sequence: TGTGCCAGCAGTGCTGAGGTCATCGGTTCTGGGGCCAACGCCCTGACTTTC.

As concerns this clonotype: The junction departs from the called germline gene at one end, perhaps through a read error. This rearrangement joins TRBV5-1 to TRBJ2-1; maybe TRBD1 (6 bases). The V gene's germline CDR1 is SGHRS and CDR2 YFSETQ. This CDR3 comprises 14 residues. CDR3 coding DNA: TGCGCCAGCAGCCCCCAGGGCTGGGACAATGAGCGGTTCTTC. Translated: CASSPQGWDNERFF. Drawing the rest from reference TRBV5-1 and TRBJ2-1, the complete variable domain is KAGVTQTPRYLIKTRGQQVTLSCSPISGHRSVSWYQQTPGQGLQFLFEYFSETQRNKGNFPGRFSGRQFSNSRSEMNVSTLELGDSALYLCASSPQGWDNERFFGPGTRLTVL.

This clonotype was seen a few times. This sequence joins TRBV6-5 and TRBJ2-7, with TRBD2 as a possible D gene (6 bases). The CDR3 totals 14 residues. CDR1 is MNHEY and CDR2 is SVGAGI in the germline V gene. Trimming took off 5 bases at V and 3 bases at J, with 14 bases between the two ends. The CDR3 bases are TGTGCCAGCAGTCTTCGGGGGATAGGCTACGAGCAGTACTTC. Translating it yields CASSLRGIGYEQYF.

The chain combines TRBV6-1 with TRBJ1-4, with D maybe TRBD1 (6 bases). There are 16 residues in the CDR3. Germline assignment: CDR1 MNHNS and CDR2 SASEGT. The V end lost 2 bases, the J end lost 6 bases, and 16 bases lay between the germline ends. The CDR3 bases are TGTGCCAGCAGTGAAAGGGCCCGACAGGCGGATGAAAAACTGTTTTTT. Its translation: CASSERARQADEKLFF.

The chain is built from TRBV6-6 and TRBJ2-7, with TRBD1 matching over 8 bases. This CDR3 is built from 15 residues. After removal of 6 bases from V and 2 bases from J, the junction contained 9 bases not matched to a gene. Germline values: CDR1 MNHNY, CDR2 SVGAGI (reference sequence). CDR3 sequence (DNA): TGTGCCAGCAGCCCTCTCCGGGACAGGCCCTACGAGCAGTACTTC. Translation: CASSPLRDRPYEQYF.

This clonotype was seen a handful of times. J is TRBJ1-5 and V is TRBV20-1; D gene ambiguous. Germline V CDR1 and CDR2: DFQATT, SNEGSKA (reference sequence). CDR3 length: 13 amino acids. The ends were cut back, 3 bases at V and 5 bases at J, with 11 bases in the middle. In DNA form, the CDR3 reads TGCAGTGCTAGTTCGGGTAGGGATCAGCCCCAGCATTTT. Protein sequence: CSASSGRDQPQHF.

The rearrangement links TRBV12-3 or TRBV12-4 to TRBJ1-6; perhaps TRBD1 as D (5 bases). V lost 4 bases to trimming and J lost 7 bases, with 14 bases between them. The CDR3 spans 15 residues. DNA of the CDR3: TGTGCCAGCAGTTCCGGGACGTTGGAGAATTCACCCCTCCACTTT. Protein sequence: CASSSGTLENSPLHF.

This chain uses TRBV12-3 or TRBV12-4 with TRBJ1-1; 7 nucleotides line up with TRBD1. This CDR3 has 14 amino acids. Trimming removed 10 bases from V and 1 base from J; junction bases left unmatched: 9. This CDR3 reads CATQGGQGNTEAFF. The CDR3 DNA follows: TGTGCCACCCAGGGGGGGCAGGGGAACACTGAAGCTTTCTTT.

This clonotype was seen a few times. Written as DNA, the CDR3 is TGTGCCAGCAGTACGACAGTGGATGAAGCTTTCTTT. Translated: CASSTTVDEAFF. The V call is TRBV12-3 or TRBV12-4, the J call TRBJ1-1, with TRBD1 as a possible D gene (5 bases). V lost 5 bases to trimming and J lost 7 bases, with 11 bases between them. This CDR3 has 12 residues.